This TCR beta chain comes out of a study of PD-L1 blockade in urothelial cancer. Turning to the study itself: The patients first took atezolizumab in about 2014, receiving 1,200 mg intravenously every 3 weeks. Males with bladder-origin urothelial cancer made up about 85% of the 29 patients. Blood-derived samples held a median roughly 140,000 T cells.

The CDR3 consists of 11 residues. Germline CDR1 is DFQATT and CDR2 is SNEGSKA (reference sequence). V lost 6 bases, J lost 9 bases, and 2 bases stayed unmatched. Spiked synthetic TCR analogs estimated absolute template abundance per PCR. Clones were sequenced by immunoSEQ multiplex PCR, and TCRdb holds only the in-frame ones, with some missing. The data contain about 76,000 clones, about 91% of them singletons. Documented time point: peripheral blood 6 weeks after treatment start. The input for sequencing was PBMCs, taken around atezolizumab (anti-PD-L1) treatment. This chain uses TRBV20-1 with TRBJ2-4; the match to TRBD1 covers 10 bases. This TCR derives from a woman older than 75 with urothelial cancer. The CDR3 protein is CSAWTGGIQYF. The CDR3 DNA follows: TGCAGTGCCTGGACAGGGGGCATTCAGTACTTC.